The present TCR beta chain was sequenced within a study of blood T cell repertoires in COVID-19. Overall study: COVID-19 samples from acute and convalescent phases originated in the United States, Italy and Spain. T cells, B-cell-depleted T cells, or PBMCs provided the cDNA or gDNA that served as material.

The CDR3 is made up of 14 amino acids. V was clipped by 0 bases and J by 0 bases, with 6 bases between them. CDR1 is SGHRS, CDR2 YFSETQ, per germline. Per the authors' pipeline: Reference gene primer amplification gave estimated nucleated cell counts. Sequencing was performed with immunoSEQ multiplex PCR; in TCRdb, only in-frame clones are kept and a portion is missing. V and J calls and clone size are those listed in that table; D and trimming were worked out from the DNA. The sample consists of about 260,000 clones, around 89% of them appearing once. The clonotype was recovered from a man aged 55 to 70 who had recovered from COVID-19. The chain carries TRBV5-1 and TRBJ1-1; no clear D gene. What was sequenced was peripheral blood. In DNA, the CDR3 is TGCGCCAGCAGCTTGGGGACTGTGAACACTGAAGCTTTCTTT. The encoded protein is CASSLGTVNTEAFF. The full variable domain, completed using reference TRBV5-1 and TRBJ1-1, is KAGVTQTPRYLIKTRGQQVTLSCSPISGHRSVSWYQQTPGQGLQFLFEYFSETQRNKGNFPGRFSGRQFSNSRSEMNVSTLELGDSALYLCASSLGTVNTEAFFGQGTRLTVV.